This entry concerns a single T cell receptor beta chain. No antigen is known for it. Researchers prepared the TRB cDNA libraries using 5' RACE with UMI labels. TCRdb re-called the 5' RACE reads; every CDR3 protein appears as one record, without DNA. The specimen's table records over 100,000 distinct CDR3 sequences. The sample comes from a study of CXCR3-negative and CXCR3-positive naive CD8 T cells. General observations from the study: The study found more hydrophobic TRB CDR3s in CXCR3-positive naive cells than in CXCR3-negative naive cells. The naive subsets expressed comparable surface CD5, and the authors inferred TCR strength from TRB CDR3 properties.

This CDR3 spans 16 amino acids. Looked up from germline, CDR1 is SQVTM and CDR2 is ANQGSEA. The J gene is TRBJ2-3, the V gene TRBV29-1; TCRdb's D call, TRBD2, is unchecked because there is no DNA. Material: naive CXCR3- CD8+ T cells from blood. Regarding subset: CD45RO-CCR7+CD27+CD95- naive CD8+ T cells lacking CXCR3 (TNR3-). This TCR was sampled from a human donor in good health. Some clones in this sample may be carry-over from other donors' samples. CDR3 protein: CSVEDPTAGYSDTQYF.